This T cell receptor beta chain was observed in a study of beta chain features in type 1 diabetes. Study information: Across all samples, fewer than 120,000,000 sorted cells were examined.

Every isolated RNA sample was fully reverse transcribed, so sequencing captured expressed TCRB transcripts. Reads from naive, central memory and regulatory T cell samples averaged about 3.8 million. Repertoires were generated with immunoSEQ multiplex PCR, while TCRdb's copy carries only in-frame clones and drops some. Among about 250,000 clones, about 14% were seen once, and the ten largest hold roughly 0.024%. The CDR3 is made up of 14 amino acids. Germline lookup yields CDR1 MNHEY and CDR2 SMNVEV (reference sequence). J lost 7 bases, V lost 7 bases, and 8 bases had no gene match. Study results and caveats: High TCR expression in some cells could lead to their over-representation in cDNA sequencing. A moderate, significant TCRB CDR3 shortening appeared in type 1 diabetes across four CD4+ subsets.

This clone was counted only a few times. Its specificity is unknown. The clonotype originates from a woman between 40 and 50 years old in good health. Material for sequencing was naive CD4+ T cells from blood. V is TRBV27 and J is TRBJ2-3, with 10 bases that match TRBD2. In DNA form, the CDR3 reads TGTGCCAGCATAGCGGGGGGTTCCGGGTATACGCAGTATTTT. It translates to CASIAGGSGYTQYF.